This passage covers 21 T cell receptor beta chains from one sample sequenced in a study of T cell responses to AZD1222 COVID-19 vaccine. TCRdb's table, derived via immunoSEQ multiplex PCR, lists solely in-frame clones and lacks some. Among 75,000 to 100,000 clones listed, 90% were seen once. The sample here was peripheral blood, taken on day 0 of AZD1222 vaccination. All receptors come from an adult in good health.

The V gene is TRBV5-5, the J gene TRBJ1-1; maybe TRBD1 (6 bases). Germline V lookup: CDR1 SGHKS, CDR2 YYEKEE (reference sequence). Trimming stripped 0 bases from V and 4 bases from J, with 16 bases between. This CDR3 is built from 16 residues. The CDR3 sequence is CASSLEGVHFATEAFF. The CDR3, as DNA: TGTGCCAGCAGCTTGGAGGGGGTGCACTTTGCCACTGAAGCTTTCTTT.

This chain joins TRBV6-2 or TRBV6-3 and TRBJ2-7; tentatively, D is TRBD1 (6 bases). Germline V gives CDR1 MNHEY, CDR2 SVGEGT. The ends were cut back, 0 bases at V and 1 base at J, with 19 bases in the middle. The CDR3 is 18 residues long. CDR3: CASSYSRGTSGVSYEQYF. The CDR3 nucleotides read TGTGCCAGCAGTTACTCGAGGGGGACATCTGGAGTTTCCTACGAGCAGTACTTC.

The chain links TRBV27 to TRBJ2-3, with TRBD2 identical over 9 bases. CDR1 is MNHEY and CDR2 is SMNVEV in the germline V gene (reference sequence). With 7 bases clipped from V and 4 bases from J, the junction kept 3 bases outside the gene matches. The CDR3 has 13 residues. This chain's CDR3 is CASKRGAADTQYF. The CDR3 nucleotides read TGTGCCAGCAAGCGGGGGGCTGCAGATACGCAGTATTTT.

A remark on this clone: The same CDR3 is also encoded by other DNA sequences in this sample. The chain couples TRBV5-1 to TRBJ2-5, with 11 bases that match TRBD1. V gave up 3 bases and J gave up 3 bases; unmatched junction bases: 1. The CDR3 is 14 amino acids. Per germline, CDR1 SGHRS and CDR2 YFSETQ. The CDR3 DNA reads as TGCGCCAGCAGCTGGACAGGGGGCGAAGAGACCCAGTACTTC. Encoded protein: CASSWTGGEETQYF.

This chain joins TRBV13 and TRBJ2-1, with D uncertain. The CDR3 has 13 residues. CDR1 and CDR2 (germline): PRHDT, FYEKMQ (reference sequence). V lost 5 bases and J lost 9, with 14 bases in between. The CDR3 DNA sequence: TGTGCCAGCAGCCAGCCAACGGAGAGTGAGCAGTTCTTC. Its translation is CASSQPTESEQFF.

The CDR3 protein is CASSFSVPTDTQYF. The CDR3 region has the DNA TGCGCCAGCAGCTTTTCCGTCCCCACAGATACGCAGTATTTT. This chain uses TRBV5-1 with TRBJ2-3; D remains ambiguous. Trimming cost V 2 bases and J 2 bases, with 9 bases left between them. CDR1 is SGHRS, CDR2 YFSETQ, per germline. The CDR3 contains 14 residues. Complete variable domain (other parts from reference TRBV5-1 and TRBJ2-3): KAGVTQTPRYLIKTRGQQVTLSCSPISGHRSVSWYQQTPGQGLQFLFEYFSETQRNKGNFPGRFSGRQFSNSRSEMNVSTLELGDSALYLCASSFSVPTDTQYFGPGTRLTVL.

The chain carries TRBV18 and TRBJ2-7; D call uncertain. Germline CDR1 KGHSH, CDR2 LQKENI. V was clipped by 0 bases and J by 7 bases, with 16 bases between them. The CDR3 covers 15 residues. CDR3: CASSPPNGLGREQYF. As DNA, the CDR3 is TGTGCCAGCTCACCACCGAATGGGCTAGGTAGGGAGCAGTACTTC.

The J gene is TRBJ1-5, the V gene TRBV19; no firm D call. Germline V CDR1 and CDR2: LNHDA, SQIVND (reference sequence). CDR3 length: 15 residues. The V end was cut by 3 bases, the J end by 0 bases, with 9 bases between. For the CDR3, the DNA is TGTGCCAGTAGTATTTCGGGGAGTAGCAATCAGCCCCAGCATTTT. This encodes CASSISGSSNQPQHF.

The rearrangement uses TRBV27 and TRBJ2-7; D perhaps matches TRBD1 (8 bases). This CDR3 region has 13 residues. Germline values: CDR1 MNHEY, CDR2 SMNVEV (reference sequence). The V and J ends lost 4 bases and 7 bases respectively, with 14 bases between them. Written as DNA, the CDR3 is TGTGCCAGCAGTTCCCACAGGGGGGGTGAGCAGTACTTC. This codes for CASSSHRGGEQYF.

CDR3 sequence (DNA): TGTGCCACCAGCAGAGGGGGGCCCAACACTGAAGCTTTCTTT. Translated: CATSRGGPNTEAFF. The rearrangement joins TRBV15 to TRBJ1-1, with D perhaps matching TRBD1 (6 bases). Germline CDR1 reads LNHNV; CDR2 reads YYDKDF (reference sequence). CDR3 size: 14 residues. Trimming removed 1 base from V and 2 bases from J, with 8 bases in between. Full variable domain (missing parts from reference TRBV15 and TRBJ1-1): DAMVIQNPRYQVTQFGKPVTLSCSQTLNHNVMYWYQQKSSQAPKLLFHYYDKDFNNEADTPDNFQSRRPNTSFCFLDIRSPGLGDTAMYLCATSRGGPNTEAFFGQGTRLTVV.

This chain joins TRBV9 and TRBJ2-3, with D unresolved. This CDR3 has 14 amino acids. Trimming removed 0 bases at V and 1 base at J, with 6 bases between. Germline CDR1 is SGDLS and CDR2 is YYNGEE. DNA of the CDR3: TGTGCCAGCAGCGTAGGTTGGGGCACAGATACGCAGTATTTT. Protein: CASSVGWGTDTQYF.

The rearrangement links TRBV2 to TRBJ2-3; 7 bases fit TRBD1. V shed 5 bases and J 0 bases; nucleotides not matched to a gene: 5. The CDR3 spans 15 residues. Germline V gene lookup returns CDR1 SNHLY and CDR2 FYNNEI. This CDR3 is CASSSRQGSTDTQYF. In DNA, the CDR3 is TGTGCCAGCAGTTCAAGACAGGGTAGCACAGATACGCAGTATTTT.

The rearrangement uses TRBV6-2 or TRBV6-3 and TRBJ2-7; possibly TRBD2 for D (6 bases). The V gene's germline CDR1 is MNHEY and CDR2 SVGEGT. This CDR3 contains 15 residues. Trimming left V 2 bases short and J 2 bases short, with 13 bases between. CDR3 sequence (DNA): TGTGCCAGCAGTTACCCCCGGGAGCCAACCTACGAGCAGTACTTC. Its protein product is CASSYPREPTYEQYF.

The chain has TRBV23-1 and TRBJ1-2; 8 bases are a match to TRBD1. TRBV23-1 is reported as an ORF; its role is uncertain. Trimming at V came to 0 bases and at J to 5 bases, leaving 5 bases not matched to a gene. The CDR3 covers 15 residues. The CDR3 region is CASSQSRQGRYGYTF. CDR3 DNA sequence: TGCGCCAGCAGTCAATCGAGACAGGGGAGGTATGGCTACACCTTC.

V and J are TRBV7-2 and TRBJ1-6, with D perhaps TRBD1 (6 bases). V was clipped by 5 bases and J by 2 bases, with 13 bases between them. CDR3 length equals 16 residues. From germline, CDR1 is SGHTA and CDR2 FQGNSA. CDR3 protein: CASSPDRPTYNSPLHF. As DNA, the CDR3 is TGTGCCAGCAGCCCAGACAGGCCCACCTATAATTCACCCCTCCACTTT.

This chain links TRBV7-3 with TRBJ2-2, with no clear D. Trimming cost V 1 base and J 2 bases, with 14 bases left between them. The CDR3 is 17 amino acids. The V gene's germline CDR1 is SGHTA and CDR2 FQGTGA. CDR3 residues: CASSLMGLRRNTGELFF. CDR3 nucleotide sequence: TGTGCCAGCAGCTTAATGGGGTTGCGACGTAACACCGGGGAGCTGTTTTTT. Variable domain in full (rest from reference TRBV7-3 and TRBJ2-2): GAGVSQTPSNKVTEKGKYVELRCDPISGHTALYWYRQSLGQGPEFLIYFQGTGAADDSGLPNDRFFAVRPEGSVSTLKIQRTERGDSAVYLCASSLMGLRRNTGELFFGEGSRLTVL.

The rearrangement links TRBV18 to TRBJ2-3, with a tentative D call TRBD1 (5 bases). The V end was cut by 3 bases, the J end by 0 bases, with 13 bases between. Per the germline V gene, CDR1 is KGHSH and CDR2 is LQKENI. The CDR3 consists of 16 residues. The CDR3 nucleotides are TGTGCCAGCTCACCGGATCGCTCAGGGAGCACAGATACGCAGTATTTT. Encoded protein: CASSPDRSGSTDTQYF.

The rearrangement joins TRBV3-1 (or the pseudogene TRBV3-2) to TRBJ1-2; D call uncertain. Trimming left V 3 bases short and J 7 bases short, with 6 bases between. This CDR3 contains 11 residues. Per germline, CDR1 LGHDT and CDR2 YNNKEL (reference sequence). CDR3 loop: CASSQVGGYTF. CDR3 bases: TGTGCCAGCAGCCAGGTGGGTGGCTACACCTTC.

This chain connects TRBV6-5 to TRBJ1-3, with D unclear. Germline lookup yields CDR1 MNHEY and CDR2 SVGAGI. V was pared by 6 bases and J by 0 bases, with 12 bases between. The CDR3 has 15 residues. This chain's CDR3 is CASRDPTFSGNTIYF. As DNA, the CDR3 is TGTGCCAGCAGGGATCCGACTTTCTCTGGAAACACCATATATTTT.

The V call is TRBV6-6, the J call TRBJ1-1, with D possibly being TRBD1 (5 bases). The germline CDR1 and CDR2 sequences are MNHNY and SVGAGI (reference sequence). V lost 6 bases and J 1 base, leaving 12 bases between the germline ends. The CDR3 has 14 amino acids. For the CDR3, the DNA is TGTGCCAGCAGAGACGACAGTACGAACACTGAAGCTTTCTTT. Translated, it gives CASRDDSTNTEAFF.

This clone was seen a few times. The chain links TRBV4-3 to TRBJ1-2, with D unclear. Trimming stripped 0 bases from V and 5 bases from J, with 16 bases between. The CDR3 extends over 16 amino acids. CDR1 and CDR2 (germline): LGHNA, YSLEER. CDR3 amino acids: CASSQEGGGVIYGYTF. As DNA, the CDR3 is TGCGCCAGCAGCCAAGAGGGTGGCGGGGTAATATATGGCTACACCTTC.